Below, 9 T cell receptor beta chains from the same sample are listed, as sequenced in a study of cytomegalovirus exposure and HLA in healthy donors. PCR was performed using 60 Vbeta and 13 Jbeta primers. TCRdb's copy holds only in-frame clones and misses some; the assay was immunoSEQ multiplex PCR. The repertoire consists of around 100,000 clones, with 50% to 65% occurring once and the leading ten covering less than 4.5%. Source material: PBMCs. These receptors all come from a man aged 25-45 years in good health and CMV-seropositive.

V and J are TRBV19 and TRBJ2-1, with 7 bases identical to TRBD2. V shed 4 bases, J shed 5 bases, and the junction held 8 bases outside the gene matches. The germline V gene encodes CDR1 LNHDA and CDR2 SQIVND (reference sequence). This CDR3 is built from 15 residues. CDR3 nucleotide sequence: TGTGCCAGTAGTAGGCGGGACTACCCAAACAATGAGCAGTTCTTC. It codes for CASSRRDYPNNEQFF.

The rearrangement links TRBV4-1 to TRBJ1-6, with D uncertain. CDR1 and CDR2 (germline): MGHRA, YSYEKL. Trimming removed 0 bases at V and 0 bases at J, with 12 bases between. This CDR3 is 18 amino acids long. CDR3 bases: TGCGCCAGCAGCCAAGAAAACAGCGGAAGCTCCTATAATTCACCCCTCCACTTT. This encodes CASSQENSGSSYNSPLHF.

V usage is TRBV5-1 and J usage is TRBJ1-2, with D possibly being TRBD1 (5 bases). Germline CDR1 reads SGHRS; CDR2 reads YFSETQ. V lost 0 bases and J 4 bases, leaving 10 bases between the germline ends. The length of the CDR3 is 14 residues. This CDR3 is CASSLGQLGYGYTF. The CDR3 coding sequence is TGCGCCAGCAGCTTGGGACAGTTGGGCTATGGCTACACCTTC.

The rearrangement uses TRBV6-1 and TRBJ2-1; TRBD1 agrees at 10 bases. The germline V gene has CDR1 MNHNS and CDR2 SASEGT. The CDR3 extends over 19 amino acids. J gave up 8 bases and V 0 bases, and 16 bases lay outside the gene matches. The DNA of the CDR3 is TGTGCCAGCAGTGAAGCGACAGGGGGCGAGGGTGGGCCTGCGGATGAGCAGTTCTTC. As protein: CASSEATGGEGGPADEQFF.

This clone was counted a few times. The chain employs TRBV30 and TRBJ1-2; TRBD1 matches 11 bases. This CDR3 region has 14 residues. V lost 8 bases and J lost 2; bases outside the gene matches: 7. Germline loops: CDR1 GTSNPN, CDR2 SVGIG (reference sequence). The CDR3: CARSRDRGNYGYTF. The CDR3 region has the DNA TGTGCCAGGTCCCGGGACAGGGGGAACTATGGCTACACCTTC.

The V call is TRBV11-2, the J call TRBJ1-3; maybe TRBD1 (5 bases). CDR1 is SGHAT, CDR2 FQNNGV, per germline. This CDR3 spans 14 amino acids. The V gene lost 5 bases and the J gene lost 4 bases, with 12 bases spanning the gap. CDR3 in DNA: TGTGCCAGCAGCCCCCGGACATCAGGAAACACCATATATTTT. Residues: CASSPRTSGNTIYF.

This chain links TRBV5-4 with TRBJ1-6; D possibly corresponds to TRBD1 (5 bases). Germline V gives CDR1 SGHNT, CDR2 YYREEE (reference sequence). V was shortened by 0 bases and J by 9 bases, with 13 bases between the two germline ends. This CDR3 has 15 residues. CDR3 sequence (DNA): TGTGCCAGCAGCTTGGATGGGGGGGAAGGTTCACCCCTCCACTTT. This codes for CASSLDGGEGSPLHF. The full variable domain, completed using reference TRBV5-4 and TRBJ1-6, is ETGVTQSPTHLIKTRGQQVTLRCSSQSGHNTVSWYQQALGQGPQFIFQYYREEENGRGNFPPRFSGLQFPNYSSELNVNALELDDSALYLCASSLDGGEGSPLHFGNGTRLTVT.

The chain joins TRBV4-2 to TRBJ1-6, with D tentatively TRBD1 (6 bases). Germline loops: CDR1 LGHNA, CDR2 YNFKEQ. The CDR3 has 14 residues. Trimming stripped 2 bases from V and 14 bases from J, with 16 bases between. CDR3 nucleotide sequence: TGTGCCAGCAGCCAATTGGTCCGGGACACCACCCTCCACTTT. Translating gives CASSQLVRDTTLHF.

This clone was found a few times. The CDR3 sequence: CASSLIGADGETQYF. CDR3 DNA: TGCGCCAGCAGCTTAATAGGGGCGGATGGAGAGACCCAGTACTTC. This chain links TRBV5-1 with TRBJ2-5; D perhaps matches TRBD1 (5 bases). V lost 2 bases and J 4 bases, leaving 15 bases between the germline ends. The CDR3 spans 15 residues. Germline lookup yields CDR1 SGHRS and CDR2 YFSETQ.